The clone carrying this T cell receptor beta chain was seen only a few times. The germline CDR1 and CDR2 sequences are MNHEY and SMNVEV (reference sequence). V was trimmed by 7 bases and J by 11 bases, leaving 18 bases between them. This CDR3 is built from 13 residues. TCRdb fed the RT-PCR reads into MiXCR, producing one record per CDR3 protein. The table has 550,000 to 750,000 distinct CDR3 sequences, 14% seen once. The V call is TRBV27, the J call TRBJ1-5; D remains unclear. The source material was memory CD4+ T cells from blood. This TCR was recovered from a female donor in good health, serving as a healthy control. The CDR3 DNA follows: TGTGCCAGCATGCCCGGCGGAACTGGGGCCCAGCATTTT. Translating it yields CASMPGGTGAQHF.